This T cell receptor beta chain is from a study of cytomegalovirus exposure and HLA in healthy donors. In germline, CDR1 is SGHVS, CDR2 FNYEAQ. Unmatched junction bases numbered 6, after V lost 1 base and J lost 3 bases. This CDR3 has 15 residues. This clone has only a few counts. The PCR employed 60 Vbeta primers together with 13 Jbeta primers. The table came from immunoSEQ multiplex PCR; TCRdb's copy has only in-frame clones and leaves some out. Among about 98,000 clones listed, over 65% were seen once. Nominally healthy donors provided the samples, though records likely missed some immune exposures.

This chain uses TRBV7-6 with TRBJ2-7; TRBD2 matches 7 bases. This sequence was found in a man between 60 and 75 years old in good health and CMV-seropositive. Sequencing was performed on PBMCs. In DNA form, the CDR3 reads TGTGCCAGCAGCTTAGGACGAGCGGGGCTCTACGAGCAGTACTTC. Translating gives CASSLGRAGLYEQYF.